This TCR beta chain was documented in a study of T cell repertoires in cytomegalovirus infection. Turning to the study itself: Public TCR beta signatures provided an indication of both CMV infection and a matching HLA type.

Study results and limitations: Dominating the ex vivo response were TCR beta clonotypes that were CMV-specific and HLA-C-restricted.

TCRdb called the reads again in MiXCR, with one record for every CDR3 protein. In the table there are over 250,000 distinct CDR3 sequences, roughly a fifth of which are singletons. This CDR3 is 13 amino acids long. Germline loops: CDR1 SQVTM, CDR2 ANQGSEA. Losses at the gene ends were 5 bases for V and 7 bases for J; bases not matched to a gene: 5. With regard to this clonotype: Its antigen remains unknown.

The receptor's source is a human donor in good health (CMV status not recorded). Some clones in this sample may be carry-over from other donors' samples. This chain connects TRBV29-1 to TRBJ2-2; 9 bases line up with TRBD1. Material: cultured PBMCs, obtained from culture after CMV antigen stimulation. CDR3 in amino acids: CSVSDRGIGELFF. CDR3 in DNA: TGCAGCGTTTCCGACAGGGGGATCGGGGAGCTGTTTTTT.